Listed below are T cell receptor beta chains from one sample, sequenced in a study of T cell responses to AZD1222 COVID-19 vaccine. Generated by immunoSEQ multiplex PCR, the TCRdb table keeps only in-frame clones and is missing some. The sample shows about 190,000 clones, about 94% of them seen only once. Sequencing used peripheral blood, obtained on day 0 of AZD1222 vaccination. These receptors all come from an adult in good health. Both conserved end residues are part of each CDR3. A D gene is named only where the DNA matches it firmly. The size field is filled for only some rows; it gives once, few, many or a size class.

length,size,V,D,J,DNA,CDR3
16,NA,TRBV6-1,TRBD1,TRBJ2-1,TGTGCCAGCAGTGAGTTCCGGGACAGGGCTTACAATGAGCAGTTCTTC,CASSEFRDRAYNEQFF
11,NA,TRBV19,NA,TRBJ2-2,TGTGCCAGTAATTGGGCCGGGGAGCTGTTTTTT,CASNWAGELFF
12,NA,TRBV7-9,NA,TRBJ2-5,TGTGCCAGCAGCTTCGGGAGAGAGACCCAGTACTTC,CASSFGRETQYF
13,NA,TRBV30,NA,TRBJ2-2,TGTGCCTGGAGGAAGCAGGGTTTCGGGGAGCTGTTTTTT,CAWRKQGFGELFF
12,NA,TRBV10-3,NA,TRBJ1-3,TGTGCCATCGAGGGAAGTGGAAACACCATATATTTT,CAIEGSGNTIYF
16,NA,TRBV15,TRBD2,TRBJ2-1,TGTGCCACCAGCAGGGATCTAGCGGGAGCGGACAATGAGCAGTTCTTC,CATSRDLAGADNEQFF
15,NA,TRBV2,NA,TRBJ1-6,TGTGCCAGCAGTGAAGGGACAGTCTATAATTCACCCCTCCACTTT,CASSEGTVYNSPLHF
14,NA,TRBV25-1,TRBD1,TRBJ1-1,TGTGCCAGCAACTCAGGGGGCGCTAATACTGAAGCTTTCTTT,CASNSGGANTEAFF
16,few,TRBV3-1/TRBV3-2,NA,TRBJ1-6,TGTGCCAGCAGCCAAGTGCCCGGGGGTTATAATTCACCCCTCCACTTT,CASSQVPGGYNSPLHF
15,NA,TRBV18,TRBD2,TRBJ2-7,TGTGCCAGCTCACATGAGACTAGCGGATCCTACGAGCAGTACTTC,CASSHETSGSYEQYF
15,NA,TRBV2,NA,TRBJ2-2,TGTGCCAGCAGCCCGAGGGGGGCGAACACCGGGGAGCTGTTTTTT,CASSPRGANTGELFF
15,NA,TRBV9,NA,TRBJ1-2,TGTGCCAGCAGCGTAGCTGGGGTTTTAGGCTATGGCTACACCTTC,CASSVAGVLGYGYTF
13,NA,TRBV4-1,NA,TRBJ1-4,TGCGCCAGCAGCCAAGATGGGCCTGAAAAACTGTTTTTT,CASSQDGPEKLFF
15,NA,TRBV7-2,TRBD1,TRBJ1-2,TGTGCCAGCAGCCGGACAGGGGTAACTAACTATGGCTACACCTTC,CASSRTGVTNYGYTF
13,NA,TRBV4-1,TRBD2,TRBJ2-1,TGCGCCAGCAGCCAACCCTGGGGGGGTGAGCAGTTCTTC,CASSQPWGGEQFF
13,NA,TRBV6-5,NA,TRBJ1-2,TGTGCCAGCAGTCTCAGGAGTAGGGGTGGCTACACCTTC,CASSLRSRGGYTF
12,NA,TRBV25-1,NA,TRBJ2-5,TGTGCCAGCAGTCTGACGGTGGAGACCCAGTACTTC,CASSLTVETQYF
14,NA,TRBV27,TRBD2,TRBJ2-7,TGTGCCAGTCTCTCTAGCGGGGTTCGGGAGGAGCAGTACTTC,CASLSSGVREEQYF
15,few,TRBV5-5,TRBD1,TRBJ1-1,TGTGCCAGCAGCTTCGGGGACAGGGACGTCACTGAAGCTTTCTTT,CASSFGDRDVTEAFF
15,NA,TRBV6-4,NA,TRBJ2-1,TGTGCCAGCAGAATAGAAGGGGCCTCCTACAATGAGCAGTTCTTC,CASRIEGASYNEQFF
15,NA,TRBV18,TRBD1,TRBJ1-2,TGTGCCAGCTCATATGGCCGGACAGGGGGCTATGGCTACACCTTC,CASSYGRTGGYGYTF
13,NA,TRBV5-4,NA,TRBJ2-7,TGTGCCAGCAGCGAGGACTACTCCCTAGAGCAGTACTTC,CASSEDYSLEQYF
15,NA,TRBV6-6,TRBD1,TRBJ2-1,TGTGCCAGCTCTCAACAGGGGGTAAGCTACAATGAGCAGTTCTTC,CASSQQGVSYNEQFF
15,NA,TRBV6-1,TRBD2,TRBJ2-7,TGTGCCAGCAGTGAAATGGGGACTAGCAAGTACGAGCAGTACTTC,CASSEMGTSKYEQYF
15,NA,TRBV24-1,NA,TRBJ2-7,TGTGCCACCAGTGGGGCAGGAAGGAGCTCCTACGAGCAGTACTTC,CATSGAGRSSYEQYF
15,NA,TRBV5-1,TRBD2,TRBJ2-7,TGCGCCAGCAGCTCTCCGGGACTAGAGGCCCACGAGCAGTACTTC,CASSSPGLEAHEQYF
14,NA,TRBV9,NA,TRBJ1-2,TGTGCCAGCAGTGGGAACGGGGCTAACTATGGCTACACCTTC,CASSGNGANYGYTF
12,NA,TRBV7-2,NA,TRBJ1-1,TGTGCCAGCAGCTTCCGGAACACTGAAGCTTTCTTT,CASSFRNTEAFF
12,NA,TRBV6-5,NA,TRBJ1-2,TGTGCCAGCAGCAACACCCGAGTCGGCTACACCTTC,CASSNTRVGYTF
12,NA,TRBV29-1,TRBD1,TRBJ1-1,TGCAGCGTCGACAGGGGGTTTGCTGAAGCTTTCTTT,CSVDRGFAEAFF
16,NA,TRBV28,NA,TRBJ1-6,TGTGCCAGCAGTTTACGCGCGAGCTCCTATAATTCACCCCTCCACTTT,CASSLRASSYNSPLHF
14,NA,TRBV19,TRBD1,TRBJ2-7,TGTGCCAGTAGCCTTCGGACAGGAGGTCGCGAGCAGTACTTC,CASSLRTGGREQYF